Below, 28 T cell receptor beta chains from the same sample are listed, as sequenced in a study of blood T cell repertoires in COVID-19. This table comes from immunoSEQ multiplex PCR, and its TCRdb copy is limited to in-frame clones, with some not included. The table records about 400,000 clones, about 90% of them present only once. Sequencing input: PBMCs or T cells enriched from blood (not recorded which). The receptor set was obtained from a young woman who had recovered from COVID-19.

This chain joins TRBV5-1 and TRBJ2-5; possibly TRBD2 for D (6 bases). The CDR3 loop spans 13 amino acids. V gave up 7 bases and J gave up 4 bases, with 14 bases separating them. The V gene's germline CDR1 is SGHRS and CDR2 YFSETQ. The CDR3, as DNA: TGCGCCAGCGGGGGGATCGTGGGAGAGACCCAGTACTTC. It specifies CASGGIVGETQYF.

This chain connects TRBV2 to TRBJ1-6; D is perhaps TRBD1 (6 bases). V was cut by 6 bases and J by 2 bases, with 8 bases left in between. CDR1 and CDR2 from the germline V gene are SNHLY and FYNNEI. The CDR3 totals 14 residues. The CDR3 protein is CASRRQAYNSPLHF. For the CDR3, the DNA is TGTGCCAGCAGACGACAGGCCTATAATTCACCCCTCCACTTT.

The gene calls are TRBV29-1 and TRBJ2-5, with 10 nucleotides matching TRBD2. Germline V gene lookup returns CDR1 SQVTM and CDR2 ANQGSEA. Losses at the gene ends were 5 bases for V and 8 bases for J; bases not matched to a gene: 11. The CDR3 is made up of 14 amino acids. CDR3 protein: CSVLAGGGQGTQYF. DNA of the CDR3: TGCAGCGTTTTAGCGGGAGGAGGACAAGGTACCCAGTACTTC.

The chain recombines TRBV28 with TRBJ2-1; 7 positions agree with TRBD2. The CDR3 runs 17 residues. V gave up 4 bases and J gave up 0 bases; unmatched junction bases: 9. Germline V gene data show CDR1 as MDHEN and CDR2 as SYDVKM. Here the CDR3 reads CASSSYRGRVSYNEQFF. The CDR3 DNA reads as TGTGCCAGCAGTTCCTATCGGGGGAGGGTCTCCTACAATGAGCAGTTCTTC.

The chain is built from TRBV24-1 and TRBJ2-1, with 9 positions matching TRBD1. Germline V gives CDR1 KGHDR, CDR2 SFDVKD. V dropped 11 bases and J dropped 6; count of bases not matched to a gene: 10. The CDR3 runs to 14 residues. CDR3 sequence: CARIPGQGPNEQFF. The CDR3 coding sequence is TGTGCCAGGATACCGGGACAGGGCCCCAATGAGCAGTTCTTC.

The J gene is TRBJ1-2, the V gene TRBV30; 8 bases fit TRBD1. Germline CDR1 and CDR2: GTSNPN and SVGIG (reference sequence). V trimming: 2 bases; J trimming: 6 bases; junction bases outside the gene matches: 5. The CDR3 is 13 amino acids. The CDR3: CAWSWTGFHGYTF. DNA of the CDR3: TGTGCCTGGAGTTGGACAGGGTTTCATGGCTACACCTTC.

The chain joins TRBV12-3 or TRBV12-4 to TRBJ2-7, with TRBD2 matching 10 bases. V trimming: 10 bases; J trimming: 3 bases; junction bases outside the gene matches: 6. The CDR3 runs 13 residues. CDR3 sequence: CATRTSGDYEQYF. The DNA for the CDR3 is TGTGCCACTCGGACTAGCGGTGACTACGAGCAGTACTTC.

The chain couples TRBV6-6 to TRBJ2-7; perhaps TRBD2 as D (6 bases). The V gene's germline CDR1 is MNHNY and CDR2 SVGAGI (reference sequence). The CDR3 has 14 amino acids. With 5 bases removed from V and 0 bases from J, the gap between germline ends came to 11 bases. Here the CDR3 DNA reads TGTGCCAGCAGTGGGACTCGGGTCTCCTACGAGCAGTACTTC. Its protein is CASSGTRVSYEQYF.

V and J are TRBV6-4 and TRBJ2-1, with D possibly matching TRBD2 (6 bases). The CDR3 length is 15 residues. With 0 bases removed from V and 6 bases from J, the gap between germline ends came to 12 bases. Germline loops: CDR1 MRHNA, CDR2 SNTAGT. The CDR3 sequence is CASSDSVLASNEQFF. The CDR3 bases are TGTGCCAGCAGTGACTCGGTCCTAGCGTCCAATGAGCAGTTCTTC.

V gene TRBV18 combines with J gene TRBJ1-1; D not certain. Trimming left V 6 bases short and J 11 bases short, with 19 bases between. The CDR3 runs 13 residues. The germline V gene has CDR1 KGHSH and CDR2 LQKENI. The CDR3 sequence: CASSDVDEPGAFF. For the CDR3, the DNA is TGTGCCAGCTCTGACGTCGACGAACCCGGGGCTTTCTTT.

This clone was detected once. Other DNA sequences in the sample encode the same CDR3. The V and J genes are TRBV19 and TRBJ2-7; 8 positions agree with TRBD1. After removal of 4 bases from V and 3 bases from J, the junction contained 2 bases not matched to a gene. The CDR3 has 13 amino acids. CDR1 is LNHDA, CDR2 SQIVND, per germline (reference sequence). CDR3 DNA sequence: TGTGCCAGTAGTAAAGGGACAGGCTACGAGCAGTACTTC. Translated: CASSKGTGYEQYF.

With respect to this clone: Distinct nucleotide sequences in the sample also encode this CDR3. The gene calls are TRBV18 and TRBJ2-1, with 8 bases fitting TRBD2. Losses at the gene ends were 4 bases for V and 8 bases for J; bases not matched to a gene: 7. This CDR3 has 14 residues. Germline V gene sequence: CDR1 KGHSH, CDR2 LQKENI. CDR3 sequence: CASSLSGTGDEQFF. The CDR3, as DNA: TGTGCCAGCTCACTTAGCGGGACCGGTGATGAGCAGTTCTTC.

CDR3 sequence reads: CASSLAFGGAEFEQYF. CDR3 in DNA: TGCGCCAGCAGCTTGGCCTTCGGAGGGGCAGAGTTCGAGCAGTACTTC. V usage is TRBV5-1 and J usage is TRBJ2-7; weak D call: TRBD2 (6 bases). The CDR3 spans 16 residues. Germline V lookup: CDR1 SGHRS, CDR2 YFSETQ. V gave up 0 bases and J gave up 6 bases, with 19 bases separating them.

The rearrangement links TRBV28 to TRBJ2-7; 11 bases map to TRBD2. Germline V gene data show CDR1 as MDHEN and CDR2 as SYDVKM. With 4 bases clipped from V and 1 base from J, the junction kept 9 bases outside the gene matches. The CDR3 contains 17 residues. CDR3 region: CASSSSGTSGPSYEQYF. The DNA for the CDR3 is TGTGCCAGCAGTTCAAGCGGGACTAGCGGTCCGTCCTACGAGCAGTACTTC.

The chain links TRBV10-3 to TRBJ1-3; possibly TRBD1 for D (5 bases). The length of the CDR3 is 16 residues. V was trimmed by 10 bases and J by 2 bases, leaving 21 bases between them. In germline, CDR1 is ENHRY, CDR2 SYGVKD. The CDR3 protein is CATRPGTEGAGNTIYF. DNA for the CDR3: TGTGCCACCAGACCCGGGACGGAGGGCGCTGGAAACACCATATATTTT.

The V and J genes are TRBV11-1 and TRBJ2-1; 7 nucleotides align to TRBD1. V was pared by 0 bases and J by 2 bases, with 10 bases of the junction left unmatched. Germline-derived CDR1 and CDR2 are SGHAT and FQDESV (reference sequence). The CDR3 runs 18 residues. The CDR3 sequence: CASSLADLTGRPYNEQFF. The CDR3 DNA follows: TGTGCCAGCAGCTTAGCCGACCTGACAGGGAGACCCTACAATGAGCAGTTCTTC.

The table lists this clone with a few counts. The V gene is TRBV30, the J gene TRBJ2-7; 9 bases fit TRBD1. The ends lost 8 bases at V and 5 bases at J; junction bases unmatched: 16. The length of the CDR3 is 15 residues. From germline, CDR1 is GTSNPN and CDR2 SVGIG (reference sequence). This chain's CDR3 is CAGEEPGQGMNEQYF. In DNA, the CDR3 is TGTGCCGGCGAGGAACCGGGACAGGGTATGAACGAGCAGTACTTC.

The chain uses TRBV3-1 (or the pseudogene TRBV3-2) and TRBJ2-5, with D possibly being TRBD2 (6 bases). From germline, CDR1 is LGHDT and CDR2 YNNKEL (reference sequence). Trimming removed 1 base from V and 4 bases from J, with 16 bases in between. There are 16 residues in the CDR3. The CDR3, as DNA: TGTGCCAGCAGCCAAGCGATCGGTATCGGGGGAGAGACCCAGTACTTC. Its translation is CASSQAIGIGGETQYF.

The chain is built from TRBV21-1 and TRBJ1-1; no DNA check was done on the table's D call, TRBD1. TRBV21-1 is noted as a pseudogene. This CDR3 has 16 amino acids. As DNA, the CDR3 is TGTGCCAGCAGCACGAAATGGACAGGGCCTGACACTGAAGCTTTCTTT. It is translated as CASSTKWTGPDTEAFF.

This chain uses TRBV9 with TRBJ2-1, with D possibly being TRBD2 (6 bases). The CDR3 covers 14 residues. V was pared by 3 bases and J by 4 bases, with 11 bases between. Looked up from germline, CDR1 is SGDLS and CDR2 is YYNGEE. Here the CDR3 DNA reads TGTGCCAGCAGCGGGCGGGACTCTTACAATGAGCAGTTCTTC. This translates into CASSGRDSYNEQFF.

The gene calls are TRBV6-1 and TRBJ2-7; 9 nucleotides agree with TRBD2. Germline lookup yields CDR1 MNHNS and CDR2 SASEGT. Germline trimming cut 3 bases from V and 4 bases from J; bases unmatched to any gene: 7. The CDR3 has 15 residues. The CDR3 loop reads CASSEGLARRYEQYF. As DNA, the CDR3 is TGTGCCAGCAGTGAGGGACTAGCCCGTAGGTACGAGCAGTACTTC.

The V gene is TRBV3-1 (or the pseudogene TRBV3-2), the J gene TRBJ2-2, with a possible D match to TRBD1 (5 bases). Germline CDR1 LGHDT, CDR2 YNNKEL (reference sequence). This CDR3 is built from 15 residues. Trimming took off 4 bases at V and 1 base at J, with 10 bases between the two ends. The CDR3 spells CASSRRQMNTGELFF. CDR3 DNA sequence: TGTGCCAGCAGCCGCAGACAGATGAACACCGGGGAGCTGTTTTTT.

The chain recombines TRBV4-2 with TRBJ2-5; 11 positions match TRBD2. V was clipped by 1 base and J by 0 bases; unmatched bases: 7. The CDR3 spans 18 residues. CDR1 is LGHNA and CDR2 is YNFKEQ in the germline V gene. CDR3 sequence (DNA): TGTGCCAGCAGCCAAGGGGTAGCGGGAGGGCCTCACCAAGAGACCCAGTACTTC. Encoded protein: CASSQGVAGGPHQETQYF.

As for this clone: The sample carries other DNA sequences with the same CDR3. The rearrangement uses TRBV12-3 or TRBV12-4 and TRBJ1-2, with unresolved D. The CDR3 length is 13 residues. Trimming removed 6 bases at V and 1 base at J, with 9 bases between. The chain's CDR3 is CASSLDNNYGYTF. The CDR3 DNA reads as TGTGCCAGCAGCCTCGACAATAACTATGGCTACACCTTC.

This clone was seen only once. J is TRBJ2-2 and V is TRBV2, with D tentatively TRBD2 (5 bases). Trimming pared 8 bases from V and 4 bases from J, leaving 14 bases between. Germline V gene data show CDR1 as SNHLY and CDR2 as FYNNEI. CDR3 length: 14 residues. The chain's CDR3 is CASLVGASTGELFF. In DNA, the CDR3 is TGTGCCAGCCTGGTGGGAGCCAGCACCGGGGAGCTGTTTTTT.

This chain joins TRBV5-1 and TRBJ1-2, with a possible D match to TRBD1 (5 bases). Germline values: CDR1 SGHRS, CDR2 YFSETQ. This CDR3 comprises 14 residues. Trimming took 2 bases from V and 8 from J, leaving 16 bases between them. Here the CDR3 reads CASSFLGGVGGYTF. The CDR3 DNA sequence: TGCGCCAGCAGCTTCTTGGGAGGGGTCGGCGGCTACACCTTC. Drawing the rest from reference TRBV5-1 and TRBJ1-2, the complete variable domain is KAGVTQTPRYLIKTRGQQVTLSCSPISGHRSVSWYQQTPGQGLQFLFEYFSETQRNKGNFPGRFSGRQFSNSRSEMNVSTLELGDSALYLCASSFLGGVGGYTFGSGTRLTVV.

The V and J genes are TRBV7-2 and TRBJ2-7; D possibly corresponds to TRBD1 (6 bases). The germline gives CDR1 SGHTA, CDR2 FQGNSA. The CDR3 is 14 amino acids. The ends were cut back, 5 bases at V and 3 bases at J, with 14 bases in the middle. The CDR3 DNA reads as TGTGCCAGCAGCCTACAGGGATTGATCTACGAGCAGTACTTC. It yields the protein CASSLQGLIYEQYF.

The CDR3 here is CASSPLGQGDGNTIYF. DNA for the CDR3: TGTGCCAGCAGTCCACTCGGACAGGGGGACGGAAACACCATATATTTT. The chain employs TRBV28 and TRBJ1-3, with 10 bases matching TRBD1. V was clipped by 5 bases and J by 4 bases; unmatched bases: 8. The germline V gene has CDR1 MDHEN and CDR2 SYDVKM. This CDR3 comprises 16 residues.